This T cell receptor beta chain came from a study of blood T cell repertoires in COVID-19. About the research overall: From the United States, Italy and Spain came samples of acute and convalescent COVID-19.

The germline V gene has CDR1 MNHEY and CDR2 SVGAGI. The junction had 3 bases not matched to a gene; V was cut back by 6 bases and J by 6 bases. This CDR3 spans 13 amino acids. Generated by immunoSEQ multiplex PCR, the TCRdb table keeps only in-frame clones and is missing some. The data hold 75,000 to 90,000 clones, with just under 80% observed a single time. The chain joins TRBV6-5 to TRBJ2-3; 10 bases line up with TRBD1. Sequenced material: peripheral blood. This TCR was sampled from a man in his 60s with COVID-19, enrolled during active disease. The CDR3 DNA reads as TGTGCCAGCAGGTGGACAGGGGGTGATACGCAGTATTTT. Protein sequence: CASRWTGGDTQYF.